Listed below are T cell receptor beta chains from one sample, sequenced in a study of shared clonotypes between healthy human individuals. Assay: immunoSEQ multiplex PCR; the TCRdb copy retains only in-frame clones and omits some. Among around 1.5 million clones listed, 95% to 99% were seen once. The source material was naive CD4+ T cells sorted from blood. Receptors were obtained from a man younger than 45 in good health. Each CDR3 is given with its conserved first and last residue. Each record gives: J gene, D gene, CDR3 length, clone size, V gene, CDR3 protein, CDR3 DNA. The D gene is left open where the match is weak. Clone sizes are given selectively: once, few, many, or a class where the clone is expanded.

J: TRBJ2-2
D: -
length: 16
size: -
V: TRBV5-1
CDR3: CASSLAWQRNTGELFF
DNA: TGCGCCAGCAGCTTGGCCTGGCAGCGGAACACCGGGGAGCTGTTTTTT

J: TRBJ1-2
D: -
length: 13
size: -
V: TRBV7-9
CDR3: CASSLPGIYGYTF
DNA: TGTGCCAGCAGCTTACCAGGGATCTATGGCTACACCTTC

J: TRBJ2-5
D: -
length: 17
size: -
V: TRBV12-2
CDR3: CASRLAPGQGAGETQYF
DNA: TGTGCAAGTCGCTTAGCCCCGGGACAGGGGGCAGGTGAGACCCAGTACTTC

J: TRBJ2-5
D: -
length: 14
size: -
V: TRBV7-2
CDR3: CASSLRNYQETQYF
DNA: TGTGCCAGCAGCCTAAGGAACTACCAAGAGACCCAGTACTTC

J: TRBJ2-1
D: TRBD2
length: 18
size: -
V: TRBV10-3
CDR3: CAISETRGRGSSYNEQFF
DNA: TGTGCCATCAGTGAGACCCGTGGGCGGGGGAGCTCCTACAATGAGCAGTTCTTC

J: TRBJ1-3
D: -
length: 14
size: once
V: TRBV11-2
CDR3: CASSSRVAGNTIYF
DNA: TGTGCCAGCAGCTCCCGCGTCGCTGGAAACACCATATATTTT

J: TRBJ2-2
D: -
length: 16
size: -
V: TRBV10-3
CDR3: CAISDARGLRAGELFF
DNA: TGTGCCATCAGTGATGCACGAGGGCTACGCGCCGGGGAGCTGTTTTTT

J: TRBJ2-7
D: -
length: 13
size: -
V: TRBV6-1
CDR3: CASSEVPEGEQYF
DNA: TGTGCCAGCAGTGAAGTACCGGAGGGCGAGCAGTACTTC

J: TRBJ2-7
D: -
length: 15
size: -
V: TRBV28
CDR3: CASSVIADITYEQYF
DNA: TGTGCCAGCAGTGTAATAGCGGACATCACCTACGAGCAGTACTTC

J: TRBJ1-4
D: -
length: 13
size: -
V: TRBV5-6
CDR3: CASSNPTNEKLFF
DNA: TGTGCCAGCAGCAACCCAACTAATGAAAAACTGTTTTTT

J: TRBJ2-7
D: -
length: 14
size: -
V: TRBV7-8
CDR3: CASTERVRAYEQYF
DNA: TGTGCCAGCACCGAACGAGTCAGGGCCTACGAGCAGTACTTC